Listed below are T cell receptor beta chains from one sample, sequenced in a study of blood T cell repertoires in COVID-19. The repertoire was sequenced with immunoSEQ multiplex PCR; TCRdb's copy has only in-frame clones and lacks some. The sample yields more than 200,000 clones, around 86% seen once. Sequenced sample: PBMCs or T cells enriched from blood (not recorded which). All receptors come from a man aged 30 to 45 in a cohort exposed to, infected with or recovered from COVID-19 (not recorded which). The CDR3 runs from the conserved cysteine through the conserved F or W. The order of the fields is CDR3 protein, CDR3 DNA, clone size, V gene, J gene, D gene. The D gene is left open where the match is weak. A clone size is listed for some rows: how often the clone was seen (once, few, many), or a class if it is expanded.

CASSQAPGLTIWFF	TGTGCCAGCAGCCAAGCACCTGGACTAACTATTTGGTTCTTC	.	TRBV3-1/TRBV3-2	TRBJ2-1	.
CASSLSGLDGYTF	TGTGCCAGCAGCTTAAGTGGACTAGATGGCTACACCTTC	.	TRBV7-3	TRBJ1-2	.
CASRPGRSTEQYF	TGTGCCAGCAGGCCAGGGCGGTCTACTGAGCAGTACTTC	.	TRBV7-9	TRBJ2-7	.
CASSLALAGGPYNEQFF	TGTGCCAGCAGCTTAGCGCTCGCGGGAGGGCCGTACAATGAGCAGTTCTTC	few	TRBV7-8	TRBJ2-1	TRBD2
CASRGLAGAGVGELFF	TGTGCCAGCAGGGGACTAGCGGGAGCGGGAGTCGGGGAGCTGTTTTTT	.	TRBV2	TRBJ2-2	TRBD2
CASSPPSSYEQYF	TGTGCCAGCAGCCCACCGAGCTCCTACGAGCAGTACTTC	.	TRBV5-6	TRBJ2-7	.
CASSITAVYSNQPQHF	TGTGCCAGTAGTATTACGGCGGTTTATAGCAATCAGCCCCAGCATTTT	.	TRBV19	TRBJ1-5	.
CASSLVGGFEQFF	TGTGCCAGCAGCTTAGTCGGGGGATTCGAGCAGTTCTTC	.	TRBV11-3	TRBJ2-1	.
CASSHGADYNEQFF	TGTGCCAGTAGCCACGGAGCGGATTACAATGAGCAGTTCTTC	.	TRBV19	TRBJ2-1	.
CASSSQNSVLGGGELFF	TGTGCCAGCAGCTCTCAGAATAGTGTTTTGGGGGGCGGGGAGCTGTTTTTT	.	TRBV7-2	TRBJ2-2	.
CASSLRGQGATDTQYF	TGTGCCAGCAGCTTAAGGGGTCAGGGGGCTACAGATACGCAGTATTTT	.	TRBV7-8	TRBJ2-3	TRBD1
CASSQGQGAGDEQYF	TGTGCCAGCAGCCAAGGACAGGGGGCTGGTGACGAGCAGTACTTC	.	TRBV3-1/TRBV3-2	TRBJ2-7	TRBD1
CATSLGLGRIGETQYF	TGTGCCACCAGCCTCGGCCTGGGGCGAATTGGCGAGACCCAGTACTTC	.	TRBV24-1	TRBJ2-5	.
CASSLGDSLAKNIQYF	TGTGCCAGCAGCCTCGGGGACAGTTTAGCCAAAAACATTCAGTACTTC	few	TRBV11-2	TRBJ2-4	TRBD1
CASSLANRDIQYF	TGTGCCAGCAGTTTAGCGAACCGGGACATTCAGTACTTC	.	TRBV28	TRBJ2-4	.